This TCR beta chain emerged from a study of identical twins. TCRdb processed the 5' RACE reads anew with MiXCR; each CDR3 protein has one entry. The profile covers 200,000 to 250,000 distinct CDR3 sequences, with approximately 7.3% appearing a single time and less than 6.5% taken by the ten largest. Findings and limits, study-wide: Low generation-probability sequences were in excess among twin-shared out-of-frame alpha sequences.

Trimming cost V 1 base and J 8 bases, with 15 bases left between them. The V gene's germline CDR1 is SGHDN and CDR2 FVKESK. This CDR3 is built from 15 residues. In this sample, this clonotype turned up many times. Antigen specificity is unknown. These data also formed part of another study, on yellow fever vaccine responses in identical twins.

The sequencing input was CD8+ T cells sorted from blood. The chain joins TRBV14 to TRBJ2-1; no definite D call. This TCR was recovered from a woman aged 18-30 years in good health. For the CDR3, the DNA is TGTGCCAGCAGCCAAGGGCAGAAGCTGCCAGATGAGCAGTTCTTC. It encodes CASSQGQKLPDEQFF. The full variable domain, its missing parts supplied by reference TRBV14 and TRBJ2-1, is EAGVTQFPSHSVIEKGQTVTLRCDPISGHDNLYWYRRVMGKEIKFLLHFVKESKQDESGMPNNRFLAERTGGTYSTLKVQPAELEDSGVYFCASSQGQKLPDEQFFGPGTRLTVL.